The present TCR beta chain was sequenced within a study of blood T cell repertoires in COVID-19. Study in general: The United States, Italy and Spain were the sources of the acute and convalescent COVID-19 samples. Nucleic acid was either cDNA or gDNA, and it came from T cells, B-cell-depleted T cells, or PBMCs.

The CDR3 extends over 14 amino acids. Germline V gives CDR1 MNHEY, CDR2 SVGEGT. V lost 4 bases to trimming and J lost 8 bases; unmatched junction nucleotides: 5. Original handling: Counts of nucleated cells, estimated from reference gene primer amplification, were obtained. Profiled with immunoSEQ multiplex PCR; TCRdb holds only in-frame clones, not every one. The V and J calls and clone size come from that table; D and trimming were worked out from the DNA. The sample lists about 95,000 clones; over 70% were seen once. The TCR originated in an elderly man with active or convalescent COVID-19. The genes are TRBV6-2 or TRBV6-3 and TRBJ2-4, with 10 bases identical to TRBD1. Sequencing was done on a sample of peripheral blood. The chain's CDR3 is CASSSWGQGYIQYF. For the CDR3, the DNA is TGTGCCAGCAGTTCCTGGGGACAGGGGTACATTCAGTACTTC.